The clone carrying this TCR beta chain was counted between two and nine times. The data originate from a study of blood T cell repertoires in COVID-19. Study in general: Acute and convalescent COVID-19 specimens originated in the United States, Italy and Spain.

Authors' methods: Reference gene primer amplification gave estimated nucleated cell counts. Repertoires were generated with immunoSEQ multiplex PCR, while TCRdb's copy carries only in-frame clones and drops some. That table is the source of V, J and clone size, and D and trimming were worked out from the DNA. Of about 320,000 clones listed, roughly nine tenths are singletons. Participant-reported clinical history was the basis for cohort assignment. Individuals in the exposed group had encountered a COVID-19 case within 2 weeks preceding study entry. V trimming: 2 bases; J trimming: 5 bases; junction bases outside the gene matches: 8. The CDR3 is 16 amino acids. Germline CDR1 reads LGHDT; CDR2 reads YNNKEL (reference sequence).

The sequencing input was PBMCs or T cells enriched from blood (not recorded which). V and J are TRBV3-1 (or the pseudogene TRBV3-2) and TRBJ2-1, with TRBD2 identical over 8 bases. The sequence was collected from a woman aged 25 to 39 who had been exposed to COVID-19. The CDR3 region is CASSQWFVAGNNEQFF. CDR3 bases: TGTGCCAGCAGCCAATGGTTTGTAGCGGGAAACAATGAGCAGTTCTTC.